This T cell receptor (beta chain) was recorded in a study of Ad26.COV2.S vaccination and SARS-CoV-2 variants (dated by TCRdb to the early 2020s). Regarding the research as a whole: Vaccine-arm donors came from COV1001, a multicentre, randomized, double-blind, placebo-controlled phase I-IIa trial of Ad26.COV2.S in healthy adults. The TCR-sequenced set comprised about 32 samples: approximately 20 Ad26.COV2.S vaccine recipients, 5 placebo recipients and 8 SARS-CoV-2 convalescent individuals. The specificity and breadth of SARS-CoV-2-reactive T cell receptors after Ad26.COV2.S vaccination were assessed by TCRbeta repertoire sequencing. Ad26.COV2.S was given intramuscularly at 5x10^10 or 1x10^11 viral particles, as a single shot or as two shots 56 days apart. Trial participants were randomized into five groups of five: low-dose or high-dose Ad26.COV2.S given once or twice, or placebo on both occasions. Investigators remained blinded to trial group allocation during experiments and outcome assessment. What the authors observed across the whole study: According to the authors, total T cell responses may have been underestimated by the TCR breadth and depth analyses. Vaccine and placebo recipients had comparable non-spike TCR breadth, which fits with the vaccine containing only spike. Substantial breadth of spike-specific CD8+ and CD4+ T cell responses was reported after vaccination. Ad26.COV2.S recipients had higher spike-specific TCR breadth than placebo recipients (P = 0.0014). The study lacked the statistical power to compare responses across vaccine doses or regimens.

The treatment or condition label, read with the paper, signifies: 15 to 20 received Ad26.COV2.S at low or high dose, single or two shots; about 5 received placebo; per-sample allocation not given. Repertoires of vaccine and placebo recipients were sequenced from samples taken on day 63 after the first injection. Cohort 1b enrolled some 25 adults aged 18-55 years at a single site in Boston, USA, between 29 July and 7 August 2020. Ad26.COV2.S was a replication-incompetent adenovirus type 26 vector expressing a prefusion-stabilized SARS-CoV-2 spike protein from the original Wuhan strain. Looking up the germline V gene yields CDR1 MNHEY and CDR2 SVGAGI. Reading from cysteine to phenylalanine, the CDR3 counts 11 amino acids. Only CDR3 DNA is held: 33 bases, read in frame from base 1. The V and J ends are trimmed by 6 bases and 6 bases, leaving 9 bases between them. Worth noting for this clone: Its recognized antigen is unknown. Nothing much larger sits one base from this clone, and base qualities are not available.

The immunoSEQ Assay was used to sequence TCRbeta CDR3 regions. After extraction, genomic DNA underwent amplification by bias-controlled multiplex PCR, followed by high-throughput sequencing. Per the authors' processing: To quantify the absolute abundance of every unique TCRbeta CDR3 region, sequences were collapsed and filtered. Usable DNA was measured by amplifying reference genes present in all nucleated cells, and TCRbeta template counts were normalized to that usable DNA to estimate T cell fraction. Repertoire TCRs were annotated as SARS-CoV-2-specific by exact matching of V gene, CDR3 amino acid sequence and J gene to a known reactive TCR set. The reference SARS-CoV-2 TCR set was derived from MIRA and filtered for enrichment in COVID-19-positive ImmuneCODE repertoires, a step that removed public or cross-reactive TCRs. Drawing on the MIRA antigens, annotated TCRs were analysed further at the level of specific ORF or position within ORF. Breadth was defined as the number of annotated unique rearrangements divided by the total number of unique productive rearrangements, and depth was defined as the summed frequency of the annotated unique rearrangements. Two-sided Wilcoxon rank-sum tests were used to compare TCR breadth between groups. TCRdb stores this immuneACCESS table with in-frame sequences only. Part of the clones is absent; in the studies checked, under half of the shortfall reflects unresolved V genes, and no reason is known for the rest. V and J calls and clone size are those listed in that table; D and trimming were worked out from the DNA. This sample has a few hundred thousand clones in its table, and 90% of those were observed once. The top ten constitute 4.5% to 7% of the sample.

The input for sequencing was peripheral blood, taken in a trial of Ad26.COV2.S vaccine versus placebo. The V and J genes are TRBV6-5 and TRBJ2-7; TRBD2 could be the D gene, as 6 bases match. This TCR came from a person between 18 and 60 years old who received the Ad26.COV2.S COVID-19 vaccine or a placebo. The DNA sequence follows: TGTGCCAGCAGATGGGGAGGCGAGCAGTACTTC. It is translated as CASRWGGEQYF.